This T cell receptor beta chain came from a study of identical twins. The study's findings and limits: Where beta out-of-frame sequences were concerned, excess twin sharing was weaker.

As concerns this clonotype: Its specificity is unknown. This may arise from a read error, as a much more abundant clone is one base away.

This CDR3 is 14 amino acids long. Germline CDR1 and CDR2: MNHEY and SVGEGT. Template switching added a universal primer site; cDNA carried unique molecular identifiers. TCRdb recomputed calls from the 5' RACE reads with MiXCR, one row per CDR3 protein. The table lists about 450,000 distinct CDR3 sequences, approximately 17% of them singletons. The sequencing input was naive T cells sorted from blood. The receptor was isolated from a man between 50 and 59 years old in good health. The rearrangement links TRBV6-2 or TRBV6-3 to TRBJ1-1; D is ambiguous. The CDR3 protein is CTSTPDLSYVEAFF. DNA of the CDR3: TGTACCAGCACTCCGGACTTGTCCTACGTTGAAGCTTTCTTT.